This entry concerns a single T cell receptor (beta chain). The record originates from a study of blood T cell repertoires in COVID-19. Only in-frame clones appear in the TCRdb table, and some are missing; sequencing was by immunoSEQ multiplex PCR. The repertoire holds about 320,000 clones, with around 84% as singletons. In germline, CDR1 is ENHRY, CDR2 SYGVKD. This CDR3 has 14 amino acids. The clonotype originates from a woman younger than 30 who had recovered from COVID-19. This chain connects TRBV10-3 to TRBJ2-3; 7 bases fit TRBD2. The specimen sequenced was PBMCs or T cells enriched from blood (not recorded which). This CDR3 is CAARPSGSTDTQYF. CDR3 nucleotides: TGTGCTGCGCGGCCTAGCGGTAGCACAGATACGCAGTATTTT.